The rows below give T cell receptor beta chains drawn from one sample of a study of patients and donors after allogeneic stem cell transplantation. MiXCR, run by TCRdb on the RT-PCR reads, gives a single entry per CDR3 protein. The data show about 410,000 distinct CDR3 sequences, 15% to 20% seen once. Sequencing was carried out using blood, either unsorted or a sorted T cell fraction (not recorded which). Receptors were obtained from a human donor who was either an allogeneic HSCT recipient or a stem cell or donor lymphocyte infusion donor (not recorded which). It is not recorded whose cells these are; they may come from a transplant donor. Each CDR3 is given with its conserved first and last residue. The order of the fields is D gene, clone size, J gene, V gene, CDR3 DNA, CDR3 protein. D genes are given only for firm matches. Some rows mark clone size as missing; the rest say once, few, many or name a class of expanded clone.

D: -; size: many; J: TRBJ2-2; V: TRBV28; DNA: TGTGCCAGCAGTTTACCCTTGGGTACCGGGGAGCTGTTTTTT; CDR3: CASSLPLGTGELFF
D: -; size: few; J: TRBJ2-7; V: TRBV5-1; DNA: TGCGCCAGCAGCTCGCGTTCAACGGGAGCTGAGCAGTACTTC; CDR3: CASSSRSTGAEQYF
D: -; size: -; J: TRBJ2-7; V: TRBV27; DNA: TGTGCCAGCAGTTTATTTGGGGGTTACGAGCAGTACTTC; CDR3: CASSLFGGYEQYF
D: TRBD2; size: few; J: TRBJ2-3; V: TRBV7-2; DNA: TGTGCCAGCAGCCAAATAGGGACTACCACAGATACGCAGTATTTT; CDR3: CASSQIGTTTDTQYF
D: TRBD1; size: many; J: TRBJ1-1; V: TRBV29-1; DNA: TGCAGCGTCGGACAGGGATCGAACACTGAAGCTTTCTTT; CDR3: CSVGQGSNTEAFF
D: TRBD2; size: -; J: TRBJ2-1; V: TRBV6-5; DNA: TGTGCCAGCAGTTACTCTCAGGCTAGCGGGTTGGGGGTTGAGCAGTTCTTC; CDR3: CASSYSQASGLGVEQFF
D: -; size: -; J: TRBJ2-2; V: TRBV11-3; DNA: TGTGCCAGCAGTGCAGGGACTCGAACGAACACCGGGGAGCTGTTTTTT; CDR3: CASSAGTRTNTGELFF
D: TRBD1; size: -; J: TRBJ1-1; V: TRBV18; DNA: TGTGCCAGCTCACGAGGGACAGCCCTAGGAGAACCTGAAGCTTTCTTT; CDR3: CASSRGTALGEPEAFF
D: -; size: few; J: TRBJ1-1; V: TRBV7-9; DNA: TGTGCCAGCACCTCAGGGAACACTGAAGCTTTCTTT; CDR3: CASTSGNTEAFF
D: TRBD2; size: few; J: TRBJ2-5; V: TRBV3-1; DNA: TGTGCCAGCAGCCAAGACCGACTAGCGGAGACCCAGTACTTC; CDR3: CASSQDRLAETQYF
D: -; size: many; J: TRBJ2-1; V: TRBV12-3/TRBV12-4; DNA: TGTGCCAGCAGCCCGAAACTCAATGAGCAGTTCTTC; CDR3: CASSPKLNEQFF
D: -; size: few; J: TRBJ2-7; V: TRBV3-1; DNA: TGTGCCAGCAGCCAAGATAGGAACAGGGTGTCCTACGAGCAGTACTTC; CDR3: CASSQDRNRVSYEQYF
D: TRBD1; size: -; J: TRBJ2-2; V: TRBV24-1; DNA: TGTGCCACCAGTGACCGACGACAGGGGGCGCTTAGCGGGGAGCTGTTTTTT; CDR3: CATSDRRQGALSGELFF
D: -; size: many; J: TRBJ1-4; V: TRBV2; DNA: TGTGCCAGCAGAGGTCAACCCGCAACTAATGAAAAACTGTTTTTT; CDR3: CASRGQPATNEKLFF
D: -; size: few; J: TRBJ2-7; V: TRBV6-1; DNA: TGTGCCAGCAGTCTTTGGACAGTGGAGCTCGACTCCTACGAGCAGTACTTC; CDR3: CASSLWTVELDSYEQYF
D: TRBD1; size: -; J: TRBJ2-1; V: TRBV20-1; DNA: TGCAGTGCTCCAGGGGGCGGACGAAGTGAGCAGTTCTTC; CDR3: CSAPGGGRSEQFF
D: -; size: few; J: TRBJ2-7; V: TRBV7-9; DNA: TGTGCCAGCAGCTTGGGTAATAAAGAAAACTACGAGCAGTACTTC; CDR3: CASSLGNKENYEQYF
D: TRBD1; size: -; J: TRBJ2-2; V: TRBV7-6; DNA: TGTGCCAGCAGCCCGCCGGGACAGCACACCGGGGAGCTGTTTTTT; CDR3: CASSPPGQHTGELFF
D: -; size: many; J: TRBJ2-2; V: TRBV5-1; DNA: TGCGCCAGCAGCTTGTCTCGGACCGGCGGGGAGCTGTTTTTT; CDR3: CASSLSRTGGELFF
D: TRBD1; size: few; J: TRBJ2-7; V: TRBV6-5; DNA: TGTGCCAGCAGTTACGGGGACAGGACCGGCTACGAGCAGTACTTC; CDR3: CASSYGDRTGYEQYF
D: -; size: few; J: TRBJ2-3; V: TRBV7-6; DNA: TGTGCCAGCAGCACCTCCTTGTCGGGCGCAGATACGCAGTATTTT; CDR3: CASSTSLSGADTQYF
D: -; size: -; J: TRBJ1-2; V: TRBV12-3/TRBV12-4; DNA: TGTGCCAGCGGGTTTTCCCCTTCTCCCGATGGCTACACCTTC; CDR3: CASGFSPSPDGYTF
D: TRBD1; size: few; J: TRBJ1-5; V: TRBV16; DNA: TGTGCCAGCAGACCTGGACAGGGGAACCAGCCCCAGCATTTT; CDR3: CASRPGQGNQPQHF
D: -; size: -; J: TRBJ2-2; V: TRBV5-6; DNA: TGTGCCAGCAGCATGGGGGGGCCGAACACCGGGGAGCTGTTTTTT; CDR3: CASSMGGPNTGELFF
D: TRBD1; size: few; J: TRBJ1-4; V: TRBV7-9; DNA: TGTGCCAGCAGACGACCAGGGGGTAATGAAAAACTGTTTTTT; CDR3: CASRRPGGNEKLFF
D: TRBD2; size: -; J: TRBJ2-1; V: TRBV5-1; DNA: TGCGCCAGCAGCTCCGAAGGGACTAGCGGGCGGACCTACAATGAGCAGTTCTTC; CDR3: CASSSEGTSGRTYNEQFF
D: TRBD2; size: few; J: TRBJ2-2; V: TRBV5-1; DNA: TGCGCCACCAGAAAGCGATCGCGGGAGGGCGGCGGGGAGCTGTTTTTT; CDR3: CATRKRSREGGGELFF
D: TRBD2; size: -; J: TRBJ2-1; V: TRBV19; DNA: TGTGCCAGTAGTATAGGGACTAGCGTTGAGCAGTTCTTC; CDR3: CASSIGTSVEQFF
D: -; size: many; J: TRBJ2-1; V: TRBV20-1; DNA: TGCAGTGCTAGAGTGACTTCTTCCTACAATGAGCAGTTCTTC; CDR3: CSARVTSSYNEQFF
D: -; size: many; J: TRBJ2-1; V: TRBV12-3/TRBV12-4; DNA: TGTGCCAGCACCCTTGGGGACCTCGAGCAGTTCTTC; CDR3: CASTLGDLEQFF
D: -; size: many; J: TRBJ1-1; V: TRBV6-6; DNA: TGTGCCAGCAGTATGGGTTTAGCTGAAGCTTTCTTT; CDR3: CASSMGLAEAFF
D: TRBD2; size: few; J: TRBJ2-3; V: TRBV7-9; DNA: TGTGCCAGCAGCTTATATGGGACTAGCGATCATGTGGATACGCAGTATTTT; CDR3: CASSLYGTSDHVDTQYF
D: -; size: many; J: TRBJ1-6; V: TRBV5-1; DNA: TGCGCCAGCAGCTTGGAGGGGGTTAATTCACCCCTCCACTTT; CDR3: CASSLEGVNSPLHF
D: TRBD1; size: -; J: TRBJ2-7; V: TRBV29-1; DNA: TGCAGCGCCCGCGGGGGGACAGGGGACTACGAGCAGTACTTC; CDR3: CSARGGTGDYEQYF
D: TRBD1; size: few; J: TRBJ1-2; V: TRBV11-2; DNA: TGTGCCAGCAGCCAACAGGGGTTCTATGGCTACACCTTC; CDR3: CASSQQGFYGYTF
D: -; size: few; J: TRBJ2-5; V: TRBV5-8; DNA: TGTGCCAGCAGCCCTGGACGGGGCCTCCAAGAGACCCAGTACTTC; CDR3: CASSPGRGLQETQYF
D: -; size: few; J: TRBJ2-7; V: TRBV7-9; DNA: TGTGCCAGCAGCCGGGGGTCCTCTTTGGACTACGAGCAGTACTTC; CDR3: CASSRGSSLDYEQYF
D: TRBD2; size: -; J: TRBJ2-3; V: TRBV4-2; DNA: TGTGCCAGCAGCCAGCCCGGACTAGCGGGAGTGGGAGATACGCAGTATTTT; CDR3: CASSQPGLAGVGDTQYF